This T cell receptor beta chain is from a study of Ad26.COV2.S vaccination and SARS-CoV-2 variants. Noted treatment: around 19 received Ad26.COV2.S at low or high dose, single or two shots; 5 received placebo; per-sample allocation not given. Vaccine and placebo recipients were sampled on day 63 after the first injection. In Boston, an adult donor aged 18-55 years took part. Ad26 vector vaccine expressed Wuhan-strain SARS-CoV-2 spike. The trim removed 4 bases at V and 3 bases at J, leaving 4 bases unmatched. The germline V gene has CDR1 SGHNT and CDR2 YYREEE (reference sequence). The CDR3 is 16 amino acids. Sequencing used immunoSEQ multiplex PCR; TCRdb keeps in-frame clones, though not all of them. The data contain 510,000 or so clones, 87% of them singletons.

This chain connects TRBV5-4 to TRBJ2-2; 12 bases line up with TRBD1. Sequenced here: peripheral blood, sampled in a trial of Ad26.COV2.S vaccine versus placebo. The TCR comes from a person aged 18-65 years who received the Ad26.COV2.S COVID-19 vaccine or a placebo. Here the CDR3 DNA reads TGTGCCAGCAGCAGGGGACAGGGGGCATACACCGGGGAGCTGTTTTTT. This gives the protein CASSRGQGAYTGELFF.